Presented here are 14 T cell receptor beta chains from one specimen sequenced in a study of cytotoxic CD8 clonotypes in ibrutinib-treated CLL. Here immunoSEQ multiplex PCR was the method, and the copy in TCRdb shows in-frame clones only, minus some. The sample shows approximately 100,000 clones, around 73% of them seen only once. This specimen was PBMCs, taken after 12 months of ibrutinib treatment. Receptors were obtained from a human donor with chronic lymphocytic leukemia.

The chain has TRBV9 and TRBJ2-7; tentative D call: TRBD2 (6 bases). Germline V gene data show CDR1 as SGDLS and CDR2 as YYNGEE. The V gene lost 0 bases and the J gene lost 3 bases, with 10 bases spanning the gap. This CDR3 spans 14 amino acids. The CDR3 sequence is CASSVDQGGYEQYF. CDR3 sequence (DNA): TGTGCCAGCAGCGTAGATCAGGGAGGCTACGAGCAGTACTTC.

The chain employs TRBV4-2 and TRBJ2-7; a weak D match, TRBD1 (6 bases). Trimming pared 5 bases from V and 3 bases from J, leaving 14 bases between. The CDR3 is 14 residues long. Germline V gene data show CDR1 as LGHNA and CDR2 as YNFKEQ. The CDR3 sequence is CASSSRDTDYEQYF. The DNA for the CDR3 is TGTGCCAGCAGCTCCCGGGACACAGACTACGAGCAGTACTTC.

The rearrangement links TRBV30 to TRBJ1-1; D gene uncertain. This CDR3 has 13 residues. Looked up from germline, CDR1 is GTSNPN and CDR2 is SVGIG (reference sequence). Trimming cost V 4 bases and J 4 bases, with 13 bases left between them. The CDR3 protein is CAWNAGAGTEAFF. CDR3 DNA: TGTGCCTGGAATGCGGGAGCTGGCACTGAAGCTTTCTTT.

This chain joins TRBV4-1 and TRBJ2-7; D possibly uses TRBD1 or TRBD2 (5 bases each). V shed 1 base and J shed 6 bases, with 16 bases lying between them. The CDR3 runs 15 residues. The germline V gene encodes CDR1 MGHRA and CDR2 YSYEKL. In DNA form, the CDR3 reads TGCGCCAGCAGCCAAGGGGATGCAGGGACGGGCGAGCAGTACTTC. Translated, it gives CASSQGDAGTGEQYF.

This clone was recorded a few times. This rearrangement joins TRBV25-1 to TRBJ2-1; a weak D match, TRBD2 (5 bases). Trimming stripped 8 bases from V and 5 bases from J, with 13 bases between. CDR1 is MGHDK and CDR2 is SYGVNS in the germline V gene. The CDR3 runs 13 residues. DNA for the CDR3: TGTGCCAGCGTGGACTGGCAGGACAATGAGCAGTTCTTC. This sequence encodes CASVDWQDNEQFF. Based on the CDR3 plus reference TRBV25-1 and TRBJ2-1, the full variable domain is EADIYQTPRYLVIGTGKKITLECSQTMGHDKMYWYQQDPGMELHLIHYSYGVNSTEKGDLSSESTVSRIRTEHFPLTLESARPSHTSQYLCASVDWQDNEQFFGPGTRLTVL.

This chain joins TRBV28 and TRBJ1-5, with 7 bases lining up with TRBD1. V shed 2 bases, J shed 6 bases, and the junction held 4 bases outside the gene matches. CDR1 and CDR2 from the germline V gene are MDHEN and SYDVKM. The CDR3 consists of 14 residues. The CDR3 here is CASSLGGGGQPQHF. Here the CDR3 DNA reads TGTGCCAGCAGTTTAGGAGGGGGCGGTCAGCCCCAGCATTTT.

This chain uses TRBV28 with TRBJ2-2; possibly TRBD1 for D (6 bases). Germline lookup yields CDR1 MDHEN and CDR2 SYDVKM. The V and J ends lost 6 bases and 0 bases respectively, with 11 bases between them. The CDR3 is made up of 15 amino acids. The CDR3 here is CASRRRTANTGELFF. Written as DNA, the CDR3 is TGTGCCAGCAGGCGCCGGACAGCGAACACCGGGGAGCTGTTTTTT.

This clone was observed a single time. This chain links TRBV6-6 with TRBJ1-5; the D is unclear. This CDR3 has 12 amino acids. Germline CDR1 MNHNY, CDR2 SVGAGI (reference sequence). The V gene lost 6 bases and the J gene lost 3 bases, with 6 bases spanning the gap. CDR3 sequence: CASSRLNQPQHF. CDR3 coding DNA: TGTGCCAGCAGCCGTCTCAATCAGCCCCAGCATTTT.

This chain joins TRBV5-1 and TRBJ2-4; no definite D call. The V end lost 4 bases, the J end lost 0 bases, and 17 bases lay between the germline ends. Per germline, CDR1 SGHRS and CDR2 YFSETQ. The CDR3 loop spans 17 amino acids. In DNA form, the CDR3 reads TGCGCCAGCAGCCCTACCCCACCTTCTCCAGCCAAAAACATTCAGTACTTC. This gives the protein CASSPTPPSPAKNIQYF.

The chain uses TRBV5-1 and TRBJ1-2, with D perhaps matching TRBD1 (5 bases). Germline CDR1 reads SGHRS; CDR2 reads YFSETQ. V shed 6 bases and J shed 8 bases, with 17 bases lying between them. CDR3 length equals 13 residues. CDR3 DNA: TGCGCCAGCACTCCGGGGGGGTACCTCGGCTACACCTTC. Protein: CASTPGGYLGYTF.

The chain has TRBV28 and TRBJ2-2; no clear D. Trimming removed 5 bases at V and 1 base at J, with 5 bases between. Germline V lookup: CDR1 MDHEN, CDR2 SYDVKM. The CDR3 runs to 13 residues. The CDR3 here is CASSHMNTGELFF. The DNA of the CDR3 is TGTGCCAGCAGTCATATGAACACCGGGGAGCTGTTTTTT.

A single count supports this clone. The rearrangement links TRBV7-9 to TRBJ2-1; D not certain. CDR3 length equals 14 residues. Germline V gene data show CDR1 as SEHNR and CDR2 as FQNEAQ (reference sequence). V lost 7 bases to trimming and J lost 5 bases, with 15 bases between them. The CDR3 loop reads CASTAASSNNEQFF. The CDR3 DNA sequence: TGTGCCAGCACCGCTGCTTCTTCCAACAATGAGCAGTTCTTC.

The rearrangement joins TRBV4-1 to TRBJ2-5; 7 bases are a match to TRBD1. The CDR3 sequence is 14 residues long. The junction had 3 bases not matched to a gene; V was cut back by 1 base and J by 4 bases. CDR1 MGHRA and CDR2 YSYEKL come from the germline V gene. CDR3 bases: TGCGCCAGCAGCCAAGGTCCAGGGGGAGAGACCCAGTACTTC. Translated: CASSQGPGGETQYF.

The chain employs TRBV30 and TRBJ2-5; D is ambiguous. Between the trimmed V and J ends, which lost 2 bases and 2 bases, there was a span of 9 bases. CDR1 and CDR2 (germline): GTSNPN, SVGIG (reference sequence). This CDR3 has 13 amino acids. CDR3 residues: CAWSTGLQETQYF. CDR3 bases: TGTGCCTGGAGTACGGGTCTTCAAGAGACCCAGTACTTC.